These 30 T cell receptor beta chains were sequenced from one sample in a study of cytomegalovirus exposure and HLA in healthy donors. PCR amplification relied on 60 Vbeta primers (plus 13 Jbeta primers). Profiled with immunoSEQ multiplex PCR; TCRdb holds only in-frame clones, not every one. The sample lists over 150,000 clones, about 72% occurring once. Sequenced: PBMCs. The receptors originated from a man in his sixties in good health and CMV-seronegative.

The CDR3 here is CASFRKGWNTEAFF. CDR3 DNA: TGTGCCAGCTTCCGAAAGGGGTGGAACACTGAAGCTTTCTTT. The chain links TRBV6-5 to TRBJ1-1, with a tentative D call TRBD1 (5 bases). This CDR3 is built from 14 residues. Germline assignment: CDR1 MNHEY and CDR2 SVGAGI. V lost 8 bases and J 1 base, leaving 14 bases between the germline ends.

This clone was seen just once. V gene TRBV30 combines with J gene TRBJ1-3; D may be TRBD1 (5 bases). The CDR3 runs 13 residues. Looked up from germline, CDR1 is GTSNPN and CDR2 is SVGIG (reference sequence). The V gene lost 0 bases and the J gene lost 2 bases, with 5 bases spanning the gap. CDR3 in DNA: TGTGCCTGGAGTGTCAGGGCTGGAAACACCATATATTTT. Translated, it gives CAWSVRAGNTIYF.

The chain couples TRBV19 to TRBJ1-5; 9 nucleotides align to TRBD1. Germline V lookup: CDR1 LNHDA, CDR2 SQIVND (reference sequence). The V segment lost 3 bases and the J segment 2 bases; nucleotides outside the gene matches: 2. CDR3 length: 15 residues. CDR3 sequence reads: CASSIGDRGNQPQHF. CDR3 in DNA: TGTGCCAGTAGTATCGGGGACAGGGGCAATCAGCCCCAGCATTTT.

CDR3 residues: CSVYRQGPLTNYGYTF. The CDR3 DNA reads TGCAGCGTTTATAGACAGGGACCTCTAACTAACTATGGCTACACCTTC. The V and J genes are TRBV29-1 and TRBJ1-2; 7 bases are a match to TRBD1. Looked up from germline, CDR1 is SQVTM and CDR2 is ANQGSEA. The CDR3 contains 16 residues. Losses at the gene ends were 5 bases for V and 0 bases for J; bases not matched to a gene: 12.

This sequence joins TRBV18 and TRBJ2-1; 10 nucleotides agree with TRBD1. The germline gives CDR1 KGHSH, CDR2 LQKENI. The V segment lost 0 bases and the J segment 4 bases; nucleotides outside the gene matches: 3. The CDR3 length is 16 residues. The CDR3 reads CASSPPGTGAYNEQFF. In DNA form, the CDR3 reads TGTGCCAGCTCACCACCGGGGACAGGGGCTTACAATGAGCAGTTCTTC.

The chain is built from TRBV11-3 and TRBJ2-3, with D perhaps TRBD1 (6 bases). V was trimmed by 3 bases and J by 2 bases, leaving 12 bases between them. The CDR3 has 15 residues. From germline, CDR1 is SGHNT and CDR2 YENEEA. The CDR3 reads CASSFGQGNTDTQYF. The DNA of the CDR3 is TGTGCCAGCAGCTTTGGGCAGGGGAACACAGATACGCAGTATTTT.

V gene TRBV6-5 combines with J gene TRBJ1-4; D uncertain. CDR1 is MNHEY and CDR2 is SVGAGI in the germline V gene. V was pared by 6 bases and J by 0 bases, with 11 bases between. CDR3 length equals 15 residues. CDR3 nucleotides: TGTGCCAGCAGCCGCCTACTAGCAACTAATGAAAAACTGTTTTTT. It encodes CASSRLLATNEKLFF.

This rearrangement joins TRBV28 to TRBJ1-2, with D hard to call. The CDR3 contains 14 residues. V was cut by 5 bases and J by 6 bases, with 16 bases left in between. Per germline, CDR1 MDHEN and CDR2 SYDVKM. The CDR3 nucleotides read TGTGCCAGCAGTCCCGAGGGATGGGCGGATGGCTACACCTTC. Translating it yields CASSPEGWADGYTF.

Remarks on this clone: Other DNA sequences within the sample encode an identical CDR3. The chain recombines TRBV9 with TRBJ2-7; TRBD1 is a possible D gene (6 bases). The CDR3 extends over 16 amino acids. Per germline, CDR1 SGDLS and CDR2 YYNGEE. V dropped 0 bases and J dropped 2 bases, with 15 bases sitting between them. The CDR3 region is CASSVAPGQGTYEQYF. In nucleotides, the CDR3 is TGTGCCAGCAGCGTAGCCCCCGGGCAGGGGACCTACGAGCAGTACTTC.

This clone was counted a single time. The genes are TRBV28 and TRBJ1-2, with D possibly being TRBD1 (6 bases). From germline, CDR1 is MDHEN and CDR2 SYDVKM. The CDR3 length is 15 residues. Between the trimmed V and J ends, which lost 3 bases and 8 bases, there was a span of 19 bases. CDR3 DNA: TGTGCCAGCAGTTTGGACAGCTTCTCTCCTATGGGCTACACCTTC. This encodes CASSLDSFSPMGYTF.

The sample holds a few counts of this clone. The chain has TRBV30 and TRBJ1-5; no reliable D call. The V and J ends lost 0 bases and 12 bases respectively, with 9 bases between them. Per the germline V gene, CDR1 is GTSNPN and CDR2 is SVGIG (reference sequence). CDR3 length equals 11 residues. The CDR3 reads CAWSVGGLQHF. The CDR3 DNA reads TGTGCCTGGAGTGTAGGAGGGCTCCAGCATTTT.

V and J are TRBV18 and TRBJ2-3; 9 nucleotides line up with TRBD1. The CDR3 contains 17 residues. Germline values: CDR1 KGHSH, CDR2 LQKENI. The J segment lost 1 base and the V segment lost 2 bases, leaving 7 bases of the junction unmatched. The CDR3 nucleotides read TGTGCCAGCTCACCATCAACAGGGGGCTGGGGCACAGATACGCAGTATTTT. Amino acid sequence: CASSPSTGGWGTDTQYF.

V gene TRBV6-6 combines with J gene TRBJ1-5; TRBD1 matches at 12 bases. The V gene's germline CDR1 is MNHNY and CDR2 SVGAGI (reference sequence). There are 15 residues in the CDR3. With 0 bases clipped from V and 7 bases from J, the junction kept 1 base outside the gene matches. The CDR3 region is CASSYSGQGAQPQHF. Written as DNA, the CDR3 is TGTGCCAGCAGTTACTCGGGACAGGGGGCACAGCCCCAGCATTTT.

The chain combines TRBV6-6 with TRBJ1-6; a possible D gene is TRBD1 (6 bases). Trimming took 0 bases from V and 15 from J, leaving 15 bases between them. From germline, CDR1 is MNHNY and CDR2 SVGAGI (reference sequence). CDR3 size: 14 residues. The CDR3 bases are TGTGCCAGCAGTTACTCCAATACAGGGTATCACCTCCACTTT. This encodes CASSYSNTGYHLHF.

The rearrangement links TRBV15 to TRBJ1-1; tentatively, D is TRBD1 (5 bases). CDR1 LNHNV and CDR2 YYDKDF come from the germline V gene (reference sequence). Trimming removed 0 bases from V and 1 base from J, with 6 bases in between. This CDR3 has 14 residues. CDR3 loop: CATSRDRENTEAFF. CDR3 coding DNA: TGTGCCACCAGCAGAGACAGGGAGAACACTGAAGCTTTCTTT. Drawing the rest from reference TRBV15 and TRBJ1-1, the complete variable domain is DAMVIQNPRYQVTQFGKPVTLSCSQTLNHNVMYWYQQKSSQAPKLLFHYYDKDFNNEADTPDNFQSRRPNTSFCFLDIRSPGLGDTAMYLCATSRDRENTEAFFGQGTRLTVV.

The genes are TRBV28 and TRBJ2-2; 12 bases align to TRBD2. Losses at the gene ends were 6 bases for V and 6 bases for J; bases not matched to a gene: 8. CDR1 is MDHEN and CDR2 is SYDVKM in the germline V gene. The CDR3 length is 16 residues. The CDR3 nucleotides read TGTGCCAGCAGCCACGGACTAGCGGGAAACCCCGGGGAGCTGTTTTTT. Encoded protein: CASSHGLAGNPGELFF.

The chain is built from TRBV7-3 and TRBJ2-3; 10 bases are a match to TRBD2. Germline CDR1 reads SGHTA; CDR2 reads FQGTGA. The CDR3 has 14 amino acids. V shed 4 bases, J shed 4 bases, and the junction held 2 bases outside the gene matches. The CDR3 DNA reads as TGTGCCAGCAGCTCTCTAGCGGGGGCAGATACGCAGTATTTT. Encoded protein: CASSSLAGADTQYF.

This chain uses TRBV27 with TRBJ1-1; 8 bases align to TRBD1. The CDR3 runs to 14 residues. Germline values: CDR1 MNHEY, CDR2 SMNVEV (reference sequence). V lost 6 bases to trimming and J lost 1 base; unmatched junction nucleotides: 4. DNA for the CDR3: TGTGCCAGCAGGGGGACAGGCTCGAACACTGAAGCTTTCTTT. Its protein product is CASRGTGSNTEAFF.

CDR3 region: CAVRAGLYEQYF. The CDR3 DNA follows: TGTGCAGTAAGAGCGGGACTATACGAGCAGTACTTC. The V call is TRBV2, the J call TRBJ2-7; 7 nucleotides match TRBD2. Germline V gene sequence: CDR1 SNHLY, CDR2 FYNNEI. There are 12 residues in the CDR3.

The genes are TRBV10-3 and TRBJ2-3, with D possibly TRBD2 on 5 matching bases. Germline V gives CDR1 ENHRY, CDR2 SYGVKD. This CDR3 has 14 residues. V shed 4 bases and J shed 4 bases, with 12 bases lying between them. The CDR3 nucleotides read TGTGCCATCAGTGGCACCGGGGTTTCAGATACGCAGTATTTT. Translating gives CAISGTGVSDTQYF.

J is TRBJ1-4 and V is TRBV19, with D possibly matching TRBD1 (5 bases). This CDR3 has 14 amino acids. Germline CDR1 and CDR2: LNHDA and SQIVND (reference sequence). The V and J ends lost 5 bases and 1 base respectively, with 8 bases between them. The CDR3: CASSVRGTNEKLFF. The CDR3, as DNA: TGTGCCAGTAGTGTTAGGGGAACTAATGAAAAACTGTTTTTT.

The chain combines TRBV28 with TRBJ2-1; 7 bases are shared with TRBD2. The junction had 1 base not matched to a gene; V was cut back by 4 bases and J by 1 base. This CDR3 region has 14 residues. Germline CDR1 MDHEN, CDR2 SYDVKM. In nucleotides, the CDR3 is TGTGCCAGCAGTTGGGGGGGGTCCTACAATGAGCAGTTCTTC. Translating it yields CASSWGGSYNEQFF.

V gene TRBV10-3 combines with J gene TRBJ1-2; 8 bases agree with TRBD1. Germline V gives CDR1 ENHRY, CDR2 SYGVKD. With 3 bases clipped from V and 5 bases from J, the junction kept 5 bases outside the gene matches. CDR3 length: 14 amino acids. The CDR3: CAISDYGQGYGYTF. CDR3 sequence (DNA): TGTGCCATCAGTGATTATGGACAGGGTTATGGCTACACCTTC.

This clone was found once. The chain uses TRBV28 and TRBJ1-4; a possible D gene is TRBD1 (5 bases). Germline loops: CDR1 MDHEN, CDR2 SYDVKM. The V gene lost 5 bases and the J gene lost 8 bases, with 12 bases spanning the gap. This CDR3 region has 13 residues. CDR3 DNA: TGTGCCAGCAGTCTGCGGGACGTGGAAAAACTGTTTTTT. This gives the protein CASSLRDVEKLFF. Drawing the rest from reference TRBV28 and TRBJ1-4, the complete variable domain is DVKVTQSSRYLVKRTGEKVFLECVQDMDHENMFWYRQDPGLGLRLIYFSYDVKMKEKGDIPEGYSVSREKKERFSLILESASTNQTSMYLCASSLRDVEKLFFGSGTQLSVL.

The chain employs TRBV5-6 and TRBJ1-2, with D possibly being TRBD1 (6 bases). The CDR3 consists of 13 residues. Germline V gene sequence: CDR1 SGHDT, CDR2 YYEEEE. The V gene lost 0 bases and the J gene lost 6 bases, with 9 bases spanning the gap. This CDR3 is CASSLAGEHGYTF. In DNA form, the CDR3 reads TGTGCCAGCAGCTTGGCAGGGGAGCATGGCTACACCTTC.

This chain joins TRBV4-2 and TRBJ2-5; 10 bases match TRBD2. Germline V gene sequence: CDR1 LGHNA, CDR2 YNFKEQ. This CDR3 spans 15 amino acids. With 2 bases clipped from V and 1 base from J, the junction kept 1 base outside the gene matches. In nucleotides, the CDR3 is TGTGCCAGCAGCCAACTAGCGGGGGTCCAAGAGACCCAGTACTTC. The encoded protein is CASSQLAGVQETQYF.

The chain combines TRBV6-1 with TRBJ1-2; perhaps TRBD1 as D (5 bases). Trimming left V 2 bases short and J 6 bases short, with 10 bases between. The CDR3 covers 13 residues. Germline loops: CDR1 MNHNS, CDR2 SASEGT. The CDR3, as DNA: TGTGCCAGCAGTGAATTGGGAGGGGATGGCTACACCTTC. Amino acid sequence: CASSELGGDGYTF.

This clone has just one count. This rearrangement joins TRBV28 to TRBJ1-5; TRBD1 matches 9 bases. This CDR3 is built from 15 residues. V gave up 5 bases and J gave up 1 base; unmatched junction bases: 3. CDR1 is MDHEN and CDR2 is SYDVKM in the germline V gene. In nucleotides, the CDR3 is TGTGCCAGCAGTCGGGACAGGGCAAGCAATCAGCCCCAGCATTTT. Amino acids: CASSRDRASNQPQHF. Filled out from reference TRBV28 and TRBJ1-5, the complete variable domain reads DVKVTQSSRYLVKRTGEKVFLECVQDMDHENMFWYRQDPGLGLRLIYFSYDVKMKEKGDIPEGYSVSREKKERFSLILESASTNQTSMYLCASSRDRASNQPQHFGDGTRLSIL.

The CDR3: CASTPDGTFYEQYF. In nucleotides, the CDR3 is TGTGCCAGCACCCCCGATGGGACTTTCTACGAGCAGTACTTC. The V gene is TRBV6-5, the J gene TRBJ2-7, with a tentative D call TRBD2 (6 bases). CDR1 and CDR2 from the germline V gene are MNHEY and SVGAGI. This CDR3 comprises 14 residues. V lost 7 bases, J lost 3 bases, and 16 bases lay in between.

This chain connects TRBV28 to TRBJ2-1; 12 bases are shared with TRBD2. The germline V gene has CDR1 MDHEN and CDR2 SYDVKM. V lost 5 bases, J lost 7 bases, and 9 bases stayed unmatched. This CDR3 spans 16 amino acids. CDR3 amino acids: CASSRTLAGGGNEQFF. The DNA of the CDR3 is TGTGCCAGCAGTCGGACACTAGCGGGAGGAGGAAATGAGCAGTTCTTC.